The next 29 T cell receptor beta chains were all read from a single sample in a study of blood T cell repertoires in COVID-19. Some clones are missing from TCRdb's copy, which holds only in-frame ones; the method was immunoSEQ multiplex PCR. Of 280,000 or so clones listed, around four fifths are singletons. Material: peripheral blood. The source is a woman aged 50 to 65 who had recovered from COVID-19.

The chain recombines TRBV7-9 with TRBJ2-7, with D maybe TRBD2 (6 bases). CDR1 SEHNR and CDR2 FQNEAQ come from the germline V gene (reference sequence). V lost 4 bases and J 4 bases, leaving 11 bases between the germline ends. The CDR3 has 13 residues. CDR3 DNA: TGTGCCAGCAGCTGGGGGGAAAGATACGAGCAGTACTTC. Its translation is CASSWGERYEQYF.

CDR3 sequence reads: CASSFGSQGAADTQYF. The DNA for the CDR3 is TGTGCCAGCAGCTTCGGGTCACAGGGGGCGGCAGATACGCAGTATTTT. The chain joins TRBV5-6 to TRBJ2-3; 9 bases fit TRBD1. The V and J ends lost 2 bases and 4 bases, in that order; junction bases with no gene match: 8. Germline V gives CDR1 SGHDT, CDR2 YYEEEE. This CDR3 is built from 16 residues.

The chain couples TRBV6-4 to TRBJ2-5; TRBD2 aligns across 10 bases. The V and J ends lost 11 bases and 3 bases, in that order; junction bases with no gene match: 3. CDR3 length: 12 residues. The germline V gene has CDR1 MRHNA and CDR2 SNTAGT. The CDR3 nucleotides are TGTGCCGGTCTAGCGGGAGAAGAGACCCAGTACTTC. Translated: CAGLAGEETQYF.

The DNA for the CDR3 is TGTGCCAGCAGACCGGCGGGGGCCGTCAATCAGCCCCAGCATTTT. Protein: CASRPAGAVNQPQHF. The genes are TRBV27 and TRBJ1-5, with D possibly matching TRBD1 (6 bases). Germline V lookup: CDR1 MNHEY, CDR2 SMNVEV (reference sequence). This CDR3 has 15 residues. Trimming left V 6 bases short and J 3 bases short, with 15 bases between.

The chain uses TRBV2 and TRBJ2-7; 8 bases agree with TRBD1. Germline V gene lookup returns CDR1 SNHLY and CDR2 FYNNEI. After removal of 7 bases from V and 5 bases from J, the junction contained 10 bases not matched to a gene. This CDR3 contains 14 residues. CDR3 nucleotide sequence: TGTGCCAGCAATTTTCTGACAGGGGACCACGAGCAGTACTTC. Protein sequence: CASNFLTGDHEQYF.

This chain connects TRBV24-1 to TRBJ1-2; D is unresolved. Germline assignment: CDR1 KGHDR and CDR2 SFDVKD. The CDR3 sequence is 15 residues long. V lost 6 bases and J 3 bases, leaving 16 bases between the germline ends. CDR3 sequence reads: CATSQSVDGYYGYTF. In DNA, the CDR3 is TGTGCCACCAGTCAGAGCGTTGACGGCTACTATGGCTACACCTTC.

The DNA for the CDR3 is TGTGCCAGTAGACGAATCAACGGAGGTACGCAGTATTTT. This codes for CASRRINGGTQYF. J is TRBJ2-3 and V is TRBV19; a weak D match, TRBD2 (5 bases). This CDR3 spans 13 amino acids. V lost 6 bases, J lost 8 bases, and 15 bases lay in between. Per the germline V gene, CDR1 is LNHDA and CDR2 is SQIVND (reference sequence).

The chain employs TRBV5-5 and TRBJ2-1; 10 nucleotides agree with TRBD2. Germline lookup yields CDR1 SGHKS and CDR2 YYEKEE (reference sequence). CDR3 length equals 18 residues. V lost 4 bases to trimming and J lost 1 base; unmatched junction nucleotides: 11. The CDR3 nucleotides are TGTGCCAGCAGCGACCAGGAGGGGACTAGCGATTCCTACAATGAGCAGTTCTTC. Its protein product is CASSDQEGTSDSYNEQFF.

The chain is built from TRBV7-2 and TRBJ2-7; 8 nucleotides agree with TRBD2. The length of the CDR3 is 15 residues. J was trimmed by 2 bases and V by 4 bases; bases with no gene match: 7. CDR1 and CDR2 from the germline V gene are SGHTA and FQGNSA. This chain's CDR3 is CASSSLAGSAYEQYF. Written as DNA, the CDR3 is TGTGCCAGCAGCTCCCTAGCGGGTAGCGCCTACGAGCAGTACTTC. The full variable domain, rest sourced from reference TRBV7-2 and TRBJ2-7, is GAGVSQSPSNKVTEKGKDVELRCDPISGHTALYWYRQSLGQGLEFLIYFQGNSAPDKSGLPSDRFSAERTGGSVSTLTIQRTQQEDSAVYLCASSSLAGSAYEQYFGPGTRLTVT.

V usage is TRBV7-7 and J usage is TRBJ2-2; D is perhaps TRBD1 (6 bases). V gave up 6 bases and J gave up 6 bases, with 14 bases separating them. The CDR3 length is 14 residues. The germline CDR1 and CDR2 sequences are SSHAT and FNYEAQ (reference sequence). CDR3 residues: CASSTGLNAGELFF. DNA of the CDR3: TGTGCCAGCAGTACAGGGCTTAACGCCGGGGAGCTGTTTTTT.

The rearrangement joins TRBV5-6 to TRBJ2-3; D is perhaps TRBD1 (5 bases). Trimming cost V 2 bases and J 10 bases, with 11 bases left between them. Germline V gene data show CDR1 as SGHDT and CDR2 as YYEEEE. The CDR3 extends over 12 amino acids. Here the CDR3 DNA reads TGTGCCAGCAGCTTCTGGGGCCTAGCGCAGTATTTT. This gives the protein CASSFWGLAQYF. Combining the CDR3 with reference TRBV5-6 and TRBJ2-3 gives the whole variable domain DAGVTQSPTHLIKTRGQQVTLRCSPKSGHDTVSWYQQALGQGPQFIFQYYEEEERQRGNFPDRFSGHQFPNYSSELNVNALLLGDSALYLCASSFWGLAQYFGPGTRLTVL.

This clone has a single count. The chain recombines TRBV2 with TRBJ1-3, with unresolved D. V gave up 8 bases and J gave up 4 bases, with 15 bases separating them. Germline CDR1 SNHLY, CDR2 FYNNEI. This CDR3 region has 14 residues. CDR3 amino acids: CASELTGSGNTIYF. The CDR3 DNA reads TGTGCCAGCGAGCTGACTGGATCAGGAAACACCATATATTTT.

The J gene is TRBJ2-2, the V gene TRBV6-4, with D possibly TRBD2 on 6 matching bases. Per the germline V gene, CDR1 is MRHNA and CDR2 is SNTAGT. The CDR3 contains 16 residues. Trimming pared 2 bases from V and 1 base from J, leaving 11 bases between. The CDR3 DNA reads TGTGCCAGCAGTGACGGGGATAGCGGGAACACCGGGGAGCTGTTTTTT. Residues: CASSDGDSGNTGELFF.

The CDR3 spells CASSLGGWESRLYEQYF. The CDR3 DNA reads TGCGCCAGCAGCTTGGGGGGTTGGGAGTCTCGACTTTACGAGCAGTACTTC. The gene calls are TRBV5-1 and TRBJ2-7; TRBD2 is a possible D gene (5 bases). Germline CDR1 is SGHRS and CDR2 is YFSETQ. V lost 0 bases and J lost 4, with 20 bases in between. The CDR3 consists of 17 residues.

Concerning this clone itself: The same CDR3 can be traced to other DNA sequences in this sample. The gene calls are TRBV7-2 and TRBJ1-1; the match to TRBD1 covers 7 bases. There are 14 residues in the CDR3. The junction had 2 bases not matched to a gene; V was cut back by 3 bases and J by 1 base. Germline V gene lookup returns CDR1 SGHTA and CDR2 FQGNSA. The CDR3 loop is CASSLGTANTEAFF. The CDR3 DNA reads as TGTGCCAGCAGCTTGGGGACAGCGAACACTGAAGCTTTCTTT.

The rearrangement links TRBV7-9 to TRBJ2-5; the match to TRBD2 covers 11 bases. The CDR3 covers 17 residues. Germline V CDR1 and CDR2: SEHNR, FQNEAQ (reference sequence). The V segment lost 5 bases and the J segment 1 base; nucleotides outside the gene matches: 9. CDR3: CASSQLAGEVLQETQYF. CDR3 bases: TGTGCCAGCAGCCAACTAGCGGGGGAGGTACTCCAAGAGACCCAGTACTTC.

V usage is TRBV4-3 and J usage is TRBJ2-1; no clear D. This CDR3 is 11 amino acids long. Between the trimmed V and J ends, which lost 3 bases and 8 bases, there was a span of 5 bases. The germline gives CDR1 LGHNA, CDR2 YSLEER. CDR3 residues: CASSHNYEQFF. CDR3 sequence (DNA): TGCGCCAGCAGCCACAACTATGAGCAGTTCTTC.

V and J are TRBV6-5 and TRBJ2-5; D possibly corresponds to TRBD2 (5 bases). The CDR3 spans 14 residues. V was clipped by 0 bases and J by 1 base, with 6 bases between them. Germline assignment: CDR1 MNHEY and CDR2 SVGAGI. CDR3 in DNA: TGTGCCAGCAGTTACTCCCTAGCCCAAGAGACCCAGTACTTC. It yields the protein CASSYSLAQETQYF.

The V gene is TRBV18, the J gene TRBJ2-7; D may be TRBD2 (5 bases). This CDR3 is 14 amino acids long. V was shortened by 2 bases and J by 4 bases, with 12 bases between the two germline ends. Germline V lookup: CDR1 KGHSH, CDR2 LQKENI. CDR3 amino acids: CASSPTGSRYEQYF. Here the CDR3 DNA reads TGTGCCAGCTCACCAACTGGGAGTAGGTACGAGCAGTACTTC.

This chain uses TRBV19 with TRBJ2-7; maybe TRBD1 (6 bases). This CDR3 has 15 amino acids. V was shortened by 6 bases and J by 2 bases, with 17 bases between the two germline ends. Germline V lookup: CDR1 LNHDA, CDR2 SQIVND (reference sequence). DNA of the CDR3: TGTGCCAGTAGATACACGGGACAAAACCCCTACGAGCAGTACTTC. Protein product: CASRYTGQNPYEQYF.

The CDR3 region has the DNA TGTGCCAGCAGTTTCGGGACAGGGGGCAATCAGCCCCAGCATTTT. It translates to CASSFGTGGNQPQHF. The V call is TRBV25-1, the J call TRBJ1-5; TRBD1 matches 10 bases. CDR1 and CDR2 from the germline V gene are MGHDK and SYGVNS. The CDR3 has 15 residues. V gave up 5 bases and J gave up 2 bases; unmatched junction bases: 3.

The rearrangement joins TRBV28 to TRBJ1-2; 11 positions agree with TRBD1. The V gene end was trimmed by 2 bases and the J gene end by 3 bases; junction bases not matched to a gene: 2. CDR1 MDHEN and CDR2 SYDVKM come from the germline V gene. The CDR3 is 15 amino acids. In DNA form, the CDR3 reads TGTGCCAGCAGTTTACCGGGACAGGGGGACTATGGCTACACCTTC. It codes for CASSLPGQGDYGYTF.

The CDR3 DNA reads as TGCAGTGCTAGTGAAGGGGGAAGACGGAGCTACGAGCAGTACTTC. This translates into CSASEGGRRSYEQYF. The chain combines TRBV20-1 with TRBJ2-7, with D possibly TRBD1 on 6 matching bases. V lost 3 bases and J 3 bases, leaving 18 bases between the germline ends. This CDR3 contains 15 residues. Germline V gives CDR1 DFQATT, CDR2 SNEGSKA (reference sequence).

The CDR3 bases are TGTGCCAGCAGCTTAGATGGCGGGAGGTCCGTATATACGCAGTATTTT. It codes for CASSLDGGRSVYTQYF. The genes are TRBV7-2 and TRBJ2-3; 8 nucleotides align to TRBD2. This CDR3 has 16 residues. Trimming removed 1 base from V and 7 bases from J; junction bases left unmatched: 10. CDR1 SGHTA and CDR2 FQGNSA come from the germline V gene.

Remarks on this clone: Within the sample, other DNA sequences also encode this same CDR3. The chain carries TRBV5-5 and TRBJ2-7; the D gene is possibly TRBD2 (5 bases). The germline V and J ends were trimmed by 1 base and 3 bases, with 8 bases remaining between them. The germline V gene has CDR1 SGHKS and CDR2 YYEKEE (reference sequence). The CDR3 totals 13 residues. The CDR3 DNA is TGTGCCAGCAGCTTGTTTGGGAGCTACGAGCAGTACTTC. It codes for CASSLFGSYEQYF.

The rearrangement links TRBV4-2 to TRBJ2-1; the match to TRBD2 covers 7 bases. From germline, CDR1 is LGHNA and CDR2 YNFKEQ. The trim removed 1 base at V and 3 bases at J, leaving 6 bases unmatched. The CDR3 length is 16 residues. CDR3 nucleotides: TGTGCCAGCAGCCAAGGCCCCCCGGGAGGCTACAATGAGCAGTTCTTC. Its translation is CASSQGPPGGYNEQFF.

The genes are TRBV19 and TRBJ1-4; unclear D gene. Trimming took 7 bases from V and 5 from J, leaving 17 bases between them. Germline CDR1 and CDR2: LNHDA and SQIVND (reference sequence). The length of the CDR3 is 15 residues. The CDR3 region is CASTERWQRNEKLFF. The CDR3 bases are TGTGCCAGTACCGAGAGGTGGCAGCGCAATGAAAAACTGTTTTTT.

This clone has a single count. V gene TRBV4-3 combines with J gene TRBJ2-4; weak D call: TRBD1 (6 bases). Germline CDR1 and CDR2: LGHNA and YSLEER. This CDR3 contains 15 residues. The V end lost 3 bases, the J end lost 0 bases, and 9 bases lay between the germline ends. The CDR3 loop reads CASSQNRVAKNIQYF. The CDR3 nucleotides read TGCGCCAGCAGCCAGAACAGGGTAGCCAAAAACATTCAGTACTTC.

The sample holds many counts of this clone. The chain employs TRBV7-6 and TRBJ2-1; D possibly corresponds to TRBD2 (6 bases). Trimming cost V 5 bases and J 0 bases, with 14 bases left between them. Germline V gives CDR1 SGHVS, CDR2 FNYEAQ. The CDR3 runs to 16 residues. The CDR3: CASSPVSGSSYNEQFF. CDR3 nucleotides: TGTGCCAGCAGCCCAGTGTCCGGGAGCTCCTACAATGAGCAGTTCTTC.